This T cell receptor (beta chain) originates from a study of blood T cells in healthy people across ages. Trimming removed 7 bases from V and 13 bases from J; junction bases left unmatched: 14. Germline V gene sequence: CDR1 PRHDT, CDR2 FYEKMQ (reference sequence). CDR3 size: 14 residues. Study-wide points: Researchers deemed the diversity estimates from one million T cells underestimates. Long-lived donors carried more naive CD4+ cells and greater diversity than aged donors.

Next came a second PCR, run for about 7 to 12 cycles, which used a sample-barcoded 5' primer along with a J-beta primer mix. Each cDNA molecule carried a tag from a template-switch adaptor that contained 12 random nucleotides. MiXCR, run by TCRdb on the 5' RACE reads, gives a single entry per CDR3 protein. The sample contains 1.5 million to 2 million distinct CDR3 sequences, over 25% of which appear only once. About this clonotype: Its antigen is currently unknown.

The source material was blood. The clonotype was recovered from a woman aged 25 to 39 in good health. The chain joins TRBV13 to TRBJ2-1, with TRBD2 matching over 9 bases. The DNA of the CDR3 is TGTGCCAGCACCCAGGGACTAGCAGGAGAGACCCAGTTCTTC. Translation gives CASTQGLAGETQFF.